A selection of T cell receptor beta chains follows, all from one sample in a study of T cell clonotyping in hematopoietic cell transplantation. The data were produced by immunoSEQ multiplex PCR, yet TCRdb's version contains in-frame clones alone and is incomplete. The table shows tens of thousands of clones, with around 83% occurring only once. Specimen: peripheral blood mononuclear cells, collected before stem cell transplant. These TCRs come from a woman aged 60-70 years with acute myeloid leukemia. Some clones in this sample may be carry-over from other donors' samples. CDR3s include the opening cysteine and the closing phenylalanine or tryptophan. The order of the fields is D gene, V gene, J gene, clone size, CDR3 DNA, CDR3 protein. The D gene is left open where the match is weak. Part of the rows lack a size; the others show once, few, many or a class for expanded clones.

>-|TRBV29-1|TRBJ2-3|-
TGCAGCGCTGTGGGTTTTTCGGCCTATCTGTTTGCGCAGTATTTT
CSAVGFSAYLFAQYF
>-|TRBV7-8|TRBJ1-1|-
TGTGCCAGCAGCTCGGACAGGAACACTGAAGCTTTCTTT
CASSSDRNTEAFF
>TRBD1|TRBV6-5|TRBJ1-1|-
TGTGCCGTCCTAGAGGGACAGCCCCGTTCTGAGGCTTTCTTT
CAVLEGQPRSEAFF
>-|TRBV28|TRBJ2-1|-
TGTGCCAGCAGCGTCCCGGGAGCAACTCGACTGCAGTTCTTC
CASSVPGATRLQFF
>TRBD1|TRBV5-6|TRBJ2-1|-
TGTGCCAGCAGCTGGGGACAGGGTGCCTACAATGAGCAGTTCTTC
CASSWGQGAYNEQFF
>TRBD2|TRBV9|TRBJ2-7|-
TGTGCCAGCAGCGTGGGGGGGACTAGCGCTGCCGAGCAGTACTTC
CASSVGGTSAAEQYF
>TRBD1|TRBV27|TRBJ2-2|-
TGTGCCAGCAGTTTTAAACAGGGGGCCGGGGAGCTGTTTTTT
CASSFKQGAGELFF
>-|TRBV6-1|TRBJ1-6|-
TGTGCCAGCAGTGACCACCGGACAGAGGATTCACCCCTCCACTTT
CASSDHRTEDSPLHF
>-|TRBV27|TRBJ2-7|-
TGTGCCAGCAGTTTCCACAGGGCCCCCTACGAGCAGTACTTC
CASSFHRAPYEQYF
>TRBD1|TRBV7-2|TRBJ1-2|-
TGTGCCAGCAGCTTAGGCAGGGGGGCCTATGGCTACACCTTC
CASSLGRGAYGYTF
>-|TRBV4-3|TRBJ1-1|-
TGCGCCAGCAGCCAAGGGTATGTATCGGGGGAGTTGGCAAAGAACACTGAAGCTTTCTTT
CASSQGYVSGELAKNTEAFF
>-|TRBV7-2|TRBJ1-5|few
TGTGCCAGCAGCTTATCATGGGGCAATCAGCCCCAGCATTTT
CASSLSWGNQPQHF
>TRBD2|TRBV29-1|TRBJ2-5|-
TGCAGCGCCCGACTAGCGGGGGGTATTTTCCAGTACTTC
CSARLAGGIFQYF
>-|TRBV28|TRBJ2-3|-
TGTGCCAGCGCGACGACTACAGATACGCAGTATTTT
CASATTTDTQYF
>-|TRBV6-5|TRBJ2-1|-
TGTGCCAGACCTAATGAGCAGTTCTTC
CARPNEQFF
>-|TRBV28|TRBJ1-4|-
TGTGCCAGCAGTTTAAGCCAGGCAACTAATGAAAAACTGTTTTTT
CASSLSQATNEKLFF
>-|TRBV9|TRBJ1-1|-
TGTGCCAGCAGCGTAGGACATATGAACACTGAAGCTTTCTTT
CASSVGHMNTEAFF
>-|TRBV5-6|TRBJ1-2|-
TGTGCCAGCAGCTTGTATGGAGACTATGGCTACACCTTC
CASSLYGDYGYTF
>TRBD2|TRBV19|TRBJ2-1|-
TGTGCCAGTAGTATACCGGCAGCGGGATCGGATGAGCAGTTCTTC
CASSIPAAGSDEQFF
>-|TRBV7-3|TRBJ2-7|-
TGTGCCAGCAGCTTAAGTACACCGCCTGATGACGAGCAGTACTTC
CASSLSTPPDDEQYF
>-|TRBV19|TRBJ1-4|-
TGTGCCAGTACCCGTGGTGCGCTTGGTAATGAAAAACTGTTTTTT
CASTRGALGNEKLFF
>-|TRBV4-3|TRBJ2-7|medium-sized
TGCGCCAGCAGCCAAGATCTAGGCGGGGCCACCTACGAGCAGTACTTC
CASSQDLGGATYEQYF
>TRBD2|TRBV19|TRBJ2-1|-
TGTGCCAGTAGGAGCGGGGGGGCCTCCAATGAGCAGTTCTTC
CASRSGGASNEQFF
>TRBD2|TRBV5-1|TRBJ2-3|-
TGCGCCAGCAGCACCATAGCGGGGAGTAGCACAGATACGCAGTATTTT
CASSTIAGSSTDTQYF
>TRBD1|TRBV6-6|TRBJ2-1|-
TGTGCCAGCAGGGAAACGACAGGGCACAATGAGCAGTTCTTC
CASRETTGHNEQFF
>-|TRBV2|TRBJ2-1|-
TGTGCCAGCAGTGGTGGGGAGAACCCCTACAATGAGCAGTTCTTC
CASSGGENPYNEQFF